These 27 T cell receptor beta chains were all obtained from the same sample, sequenced in a study of T-cell reconstitution after alpha-beta-depleted transplantation in children. Unique molecular identifiers tagged the TCRbeta library. One entry per CDR3 protein, called by TCRdb with MiXCR from the PCR reads. Of over 550,000 distinct CDR3 sequences listed, 10% to 13% are singletons. The specimen was PBMCs from the stem cell graft donor, collected from the stem cell graft. The receptors shown here come from a human donor who donated a stem cell graft to a child with acute myeloid leukemia.

This clonotype was recorded a few times. The chain couples TRBV24-1 to TRBJ2-1; weak D call: TRBD1 (5 bases). Germline values: CDR1 KGHDR, CDR2 SFDVKD. The CDR3 loop spans 16 amino acids. V was clipped by 0 bases and J by 6 bases, with 14 bases between them. The CDR3 spells CATSDLVRADSNEQFF. In DNA, the CDR3 is TGTGCCACCAGTGATTTGGTCAGGGCTGATAGCAATGAGCAGTTCTTC.

The gene calls are TRBV20-1 and TRBJ1-3; D is undetermined. V lost 0 bases and J lost 2, with 8 bases in between. This CDR3 comprises 14 residues. CDR1 and CDR2 from the germline V gene are DFQATT and SNEGSKA (reference sequence). CDR3 coding DNA: TGCAGTGCTAGAGATGCGTGGGCTGGAAACACCATATATTTT. As protein: CSARDAWAGNTIYF.

This clonotype was picked up many times. V and J are TRBV7-2 and TRBJ2-3, with 8 bases aligning to TRBD2. This CDR3 is built from 12 residues. V dropped 6 bases and J dropped 10; count of bases not matched to a gene: 6. CDR1 and CDR2 (germline): SGHTA, FQGNSA. The CDR3 here is CASRSTSGPQYF. The CDR3 bases are TGTGCCAGCAGGTCTACTAGCGGCCCGCAGTATTTT. The complete variable domain, with remaining parts taken from reference TRBV7-2 and TRBJ2-3, reads GAGVSQSPSNKVTEKGKDVELRCDPISGHTALYWYRQSLGQGLEFLIYFQGNSAPDKSGLPSDRFSAERTGGSVSTLTIQRTQQEDSAVYLCASRSTSGPQYFGPGTRLTVL.

The V gene is TRBV5-1, the J gene TRBJ2-3; unclear D gene. V shed 1 base and J shed 0 bases, with 9 bases lying between them. The CDR3 has 15 residues. In germline, CDR1 is SGHRS, CDR2 YFSETQ. The CDR3 reads CASSLRRVSTDTQYF. The CDR3 bases are TGCGCCAGCAGCTTGAGACGGGTTAGCACAGATACGCAGTATTTT. The full variable domain, in which reference TRBV5-1 and TRBJ2-3 provide the parts outside the CDR3, is KAGVTQTPRYLIKTRGQQVTLSCSPISGHRSVSWYQQTPGQGLQFLFEYFSETQRNKGNFPGRFSGRQFSNSRSEMNVSTLELGDSALYLCASSLRRVSTDTQYFGPGTRLTVL.

The chain carries TRBV12-3 or TRBV12-4 and TRBJ1-5; D ambiguous. V was cut by 8 bases and J by 4 bases, with 21 bases left in between. The CDR3 consists of 16 residues. CDR3 bases: TGTGCCAGCTCGAACAAGGGATCCGTTGGGAATCAGCCCCAGCATTTT. Protein sequence: CASSNKGSVGNQPQHF.

V and J are TRBV18 and TRBJ1-1; D is unresolved. Between the trimmed V and J ends, which lost 4 bases and 6 bases, there was a span of 12 bases. This CDR3 spans 13 amino acids. Germline V gene sequence: CDR1 KGHSH, CDR2 LQKENI. CDR3 nucleotides: TGTGCCAGCTCACTGGGCCGCGGAGCTGAAGCTTTCTTT. Protein product: CASSLGRGAEAFF.

This clonotype has a handful of counts. The chain recombines TRBV20-1 with TRBJ2-1; 7 nucleotides agree with TRBD2. This CDR3 region has 17 residues. Looked up from germline, CDR1 is DFQATT and CDR2 is SNEGSKA (reference sequence). The ends lost 0 bases at V and 2 bases at J; junction bases unmatched: 10. CDR3 sequence reads: CSARERRELRTYNEQFF. In nucleotides, the CDR3 is TGCAGTGCTAGAGAAAGGCGGGAGCTCAGGACCTACAATGAGCAGTTCTTC.

This chain links TRBV5-1 with TRBJ1-2; 9 bases align to TRBD1. Germline CDR1 is SGHRS and CDR2 is YFSETQ. CDR3 length: 15 residues. With V trimmed by 2 bases and J by 6 bases, 8 bases remained unmatched. The CDR3 protein is CASSLPGQGMDGYTF. The DNA of the CDR3 is TGCGCCAGCAGCTTACCGGGACAGGGAATGGATGGCTACACCTTC.

The chain is built from TRBV7-3 and TRBJ2-1; 12 positions match TRBD2. V trimming: 5 bases; J trimming: 7 bases; junction bases outside the gene matches: 6. Germline-derived CDR1 and CDR2 are SGHTA and FQGTGA. This CDR3 spans 15 amino acids. CDR3 sequence reads: CASSPIGTSGNEQFF. CDR3 nucleotide sequence: TGTGCCAGCAGCCCCATCGGGACTAGCGGGAATGAGCAGTTCTTC.

The rearrangement links TRBV11-2 to TRBJ2-1; D might be TRBD1 (5 bases). Trimming took 0 bases from V and 0 from J, leaving 12 bases between them. This CDR3 has 17 residues. From germline, CDR1 is SGHAT and CDR2 FQNNGV. This CDR3 is CASSLEIRQSSYNEQFF. Written as DNA, the CDR3 is TGTGCCAGCAGCTTAGAGATCCGACAGAGCTCCTACAATGAGCAGTTCTTC.

This clonotype has a handful of counts. The chain recombines TRBV9 with TRBJ2-1; a weak D match, TRBD2 (7 bases). Trimming stripped 0 bases from V and 4 bases from J, with 14 bases between. The CDR3 has 16 residues. CDR1 is SGDLS, CDR2 YYNGEE, per germline. The CDR3 region has the DNA TGTGCCAGCAGCGTAGGCCCAGGGGAGGGTTACAATGAGCAGTTCTTC. Translating gives CASSVGPGEGYNEQFF. Full variable domain (remainder filled in from reference TRBV9 and TRBJ2-1): DSGVTQTPKHLITATGQRVTLRCSPRSGDLSVYWYQQSLDQGLQFLIQYYNGEERAKGNILERFSAQQFPDLHSELNLSSLELGDSALYFCASSVGPGEGYNEQFFGPGTRLTVL.

There are many counts of this clonotype. The rearrangement uses TRBV24-1 and TRBJ2-2, with 9 bases that match TRBD2. The CDR3 runs to 16 residues. Looked up from germline, CDR1 is KGHDR and CDR2 is SFDVKD. CDR3 nucleotides: TGTGCATTCGCCCTACCTGGACTAGCGTCCACCGGGGAGCTGTTTTTT. Translating it yields CAFALPGLASTGELFF.

This clonotype was picked up many times. J is TRBJ2-5 and V is TRBV18; D is unclear. This CDR3 comprises 14 residues. The V end was cut by 6 bases, the J end by 1 base, with 12 bases between. Germline CDR1 and CDR2: KGHSH and LQKENI. CDR3 region: CASSVVAGQETQYF. In DNA, the CDR3 is TGTGCCAGCTCCGTGGTTGCAGGCCAAGAGACCCAGTACTTC.

In its sample, this clonotype was seen a few times. The rearrangement links TRBV14 to TRBJ2-5; D may be TRBD2 (7 bases). The V and J ends lost 4 bases and 1 base respectively, with 13 bases between them. The CDR3 totals 15 residues. The germline CDR1 and CDR2 sequences are SGHDN and FVKESK. The CDR3 region is CASSPGGRGQETQYF. The CDR3 nucleotides read TGTGCCAGCAGCCCGGGGGGCAGGGGCCAAGAGACCCAGTACTTC.

This clonotype has at least ten counts. V usage is TRBV5-1 and J usage is TRBJ2-7, with 8 bases lining up with TRBD1. The germline V gene encodes CDR1 SGHRS and CDR2 YFSETQ. The CDR3 totals 17 residues. V shed 4 bases and J 7 bases; nucleotides not matched to a gene: 19. The CDR3 is CASSRPKGQEGSGEQYF. The CDR3, as DNA: TGCGCCAGCAGCCGGCCTAAGGGACAGGAGGGGTCCGGGGAGCAGTACTTC.

This clonotype was recorded a few times. The CDR3 DNA follows: TGTGCCAGCACTCAGGGACAGAAGCAGTTCTTC. It yields the protein CASTQGQKQFF. J is TRBJ2-1 and V is TRBV27, with TRBD1 matching over 7 bases. CDR1 and CDR2 from the germline V gene are MNHEY and SMNVEV (reference sequence). The CDR3 covers 11 residues. Trimming at V came to 7 bases and at J to 11 bases, leaving 5 bases not matched to a gene.

CDR3 in amino acids: CASSQGGSAGREETQYF. DNA for the CDR3: TGTGCCAGCAGCCAAGGGGGGAGCGCCGGGAGGGAAGAGACCCAGTACTTC. The chain carries TRBV4-2 and TRBJ2-5; TRBD2 matches 8 bases. Looked up from germline, CDR1 is LGHNA and CDR2 is YNFKEQ. After removal of 1 base from V and 3 bases from J, the junction contained 10 bases not matched to a gene. CDR3 length equals 17 residues.

This clonotype was seen ten or more times. The genes are TRBV4-3 and TRBJ2-7; D is undetermined. Germline V lookup: CDR1 LGHNA, CDR2 YSLEER. CDR3 size: 14 residues. V was trimmed by 1 base and J by 0 bases, leaving 7 bases between them. CDR3: CASSQGGSSYEQYF. DNA for the CDR3: TGCGCCAGCAGCCAAGGAGGAAGCTCCTACGAGCAGTACTTC.

This chain uses TRBV7-9 with TRBJ2-3, with D possibly TRBD1 on 6 matching bases. V lost 5 bases, J lost 0 bases, and 12 bases lay in between. Germline V lookup: CDR1 SEHNR, CDR2 FQNEAQ (reference sequence). The CDR3 runs 15 residues. CDR3: CASSPWDTSTDTQYF. The CDR3 bases are TGTGCCAGCAGCCCATGGGACACTAGCACAGATACGCAGTATTTT.

V usage is TRBV20-1 and J usage is TRBJ2-5; 8 bases are shared with TRBD1. The CDR3 totals 13 residues. V dropped 2 bases and J dropped 4; count of bases not matched to a gene: 3. The germline V gene encodes CDR1 DFQATT and CDR2 SNEGSKA (reference sequence). The CDR3 DNA reads as TGCAGTGCTAGATCCAGGGGGCTAGAGACCCAGTACTTC. This codes for CSARSRGLETQYF.

This chain joins TRBV7-2 and TRBJ2-7, with D perhaps TRBD2 (6 bases). V gave up 5 bases and J gave up 9 bases, with 17 bases separating them. This CDR3 comprises 13 residues. Germline CDR1 is SGHTA and CDR2 is FQGNSA. The CDR3 region has the DNA TGTGCCAGCAGCCAGGGTGGGGGGACTGCGCAGTACTTC. Protein sequence: CASSQGGGTAQYF.

This chain joins TRBV7-2 and TRBJ2-2; TRBD1 or TRBD2 may be the D gene (5 bases each). Germline CDR1 and CDR2: SGHTA and FQGNSA. The CDR3 sequence is 16 residues long. V was clipped by 0 bases and J by 4 bases, with 12 bases between them. The CDR3 bases are TGTGCCAGCAGCTTAGCCGGGGCCAAGGTCACCGGGGAGCTGTTTTTT. This encodes CASSLAGAKVTGELFF.

The chain has TRBV12-3 or TRBV12-4 and TRBJ1-5, with D possibly matching TRBD1 (6 bases). With 8 bases removed from V and 7 bases from J, the gap between germline ends came to 18 bases. The CDR3 is 14 residues long. Here the CDR3 reads CASLRGGSEQPQHF. CDR3 bases: TGTGCCAGCCTAAGAGGGGGATCGGAACAGCCCCAGCATTTT.

The chain is built from TRBV12-3 or TRBV12-4 and TRBJ2-7; 7 bases align to TRBD2. CDR3 size: 15 residues. After removal of 0 bases from V and 2 bases from J, the junction contained 4 bases not matched to a gene. In DNA, the CDR3 is TGTGCCAGCAGTTTAGCGGGGCTAGCGGCCTACGAGCAGTACTTC. It specifies CASSLAGLAAYEQYF.

This clonotype came up a few times. The V gene is TRBV19, the J gene TRBJ2-7, with 9 bases fitting TRBD1. The CDR3 has 15 amino acids. V gave up 7 bases and J gave up 6 bases; unmatched junction bases: 13. Germline lookup yields CDR1 LNHDA and CDR2 SQIVND (reference sequence). The CDR3 DNA reads TGTGCCAGTAAAAATACCGGGACAGGGATGGGCGAGCAGTACTTC. Protein sequence: CASKNTGTGMGEQYF.

This clonotype was found many times. The gene calls are TRBV20-1 and TRBJ2-2; TRBD1 is a possible D gene (5 bases). Germline lookup yields CDR1 DFQATT and CDR2 SNEGSKA (reference sequence). V was trimmed by 5 bases and J by 0 bases, leaving 10 bases between them. CDR3 length equals 14 residues. The DNA of the CDR3 is TGCAGTGCTTCGATGACAGCGAACACCGGGGAGCTGTTTTTT. It yields the protein CSASMTANTGELFF.

This clonotype has only a few counts. The DNA of the CDR3 is TGTGCCAGCAGCCAAGATTGGAGGGGCAGGAATGGCTACACCTTC. This codes for CASSQDWRGRNGYTF. The V and J genes are TRBV3-1 and TRBJ1-2, with a tentative D call TRBD1 (5 bases). Trimming stripped 0 bases from V and 6 bases from J, with 14 bases between. The CDR3 runs 15 residues. Germline V gene sequence: CDR1 LGHDT, CDR2 YNNKEL (reference sequence).